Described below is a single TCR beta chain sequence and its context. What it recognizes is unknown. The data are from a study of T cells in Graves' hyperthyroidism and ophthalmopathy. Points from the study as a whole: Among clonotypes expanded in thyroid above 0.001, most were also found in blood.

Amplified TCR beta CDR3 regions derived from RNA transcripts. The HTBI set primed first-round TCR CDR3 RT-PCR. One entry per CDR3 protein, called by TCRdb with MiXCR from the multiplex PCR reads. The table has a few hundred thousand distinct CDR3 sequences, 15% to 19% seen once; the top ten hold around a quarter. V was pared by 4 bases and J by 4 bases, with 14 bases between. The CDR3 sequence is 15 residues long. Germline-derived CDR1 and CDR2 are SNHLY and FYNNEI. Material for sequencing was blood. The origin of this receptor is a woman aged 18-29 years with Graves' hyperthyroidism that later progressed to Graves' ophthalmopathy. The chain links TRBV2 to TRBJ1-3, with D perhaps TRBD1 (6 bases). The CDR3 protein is CASSGPTDSGNTIYF. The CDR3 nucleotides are TGTGCCAGCAGTGGACCTACGGACAGCGGAAACACCATATATTTT.